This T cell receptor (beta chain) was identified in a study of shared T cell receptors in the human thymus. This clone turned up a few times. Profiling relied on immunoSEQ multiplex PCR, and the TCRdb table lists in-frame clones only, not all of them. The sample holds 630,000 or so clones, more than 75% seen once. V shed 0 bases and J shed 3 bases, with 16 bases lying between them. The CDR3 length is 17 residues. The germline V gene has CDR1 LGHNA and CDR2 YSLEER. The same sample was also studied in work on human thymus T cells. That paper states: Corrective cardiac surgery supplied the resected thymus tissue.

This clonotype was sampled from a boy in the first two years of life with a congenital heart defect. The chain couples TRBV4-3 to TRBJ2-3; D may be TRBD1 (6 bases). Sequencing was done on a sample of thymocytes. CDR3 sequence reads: CASSQDQGGRGTDTQYF. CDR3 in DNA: TGCGCCAGCAGCCAAGACCAAGGGGGAAGGGGAACAGATACGCAGTATTTT.